This T cell receptor beta chain was observed in a study of blood T cell repertoires in COVID-19. Study context: Acute-phase and convalescent COVID-19 samples originated in the United States, Italy and Spain. Sources were T cells, B-cell-depleted T cells, or PBMCs; the material itself was cDNA or gDNA.

Original handling: Estimated nucleated cell counts came from reference gene primer amplification. The protocol was immunoSEQ multiplex PCR, while the TCRdb copy is restricted to in-frame clones and leaves out a portion. That table gives V, J and clone size, and the DNA gave D and trimming. The sample has 270,000 or so clones; about 85% are singletons. From germline, CDR1 is SGHVS and CDR2 FQNEAQ. V was cut by 5 bases and J by 4 bases, with 3 bases left in between. There are 11 residues in the CDR3. V and J are TRBV7-8 and TRBJ2-1; D uncertain. Sequencing was done on a sample of peripheral blood. This TCR came from a human donor in a cohort sampled during active COVID-19. CDR3 DNA sequence: TGTGCCAGCAGCCCTTACAATGAGCAGTTCTTC. It is translated as CASSPYNEQFF.